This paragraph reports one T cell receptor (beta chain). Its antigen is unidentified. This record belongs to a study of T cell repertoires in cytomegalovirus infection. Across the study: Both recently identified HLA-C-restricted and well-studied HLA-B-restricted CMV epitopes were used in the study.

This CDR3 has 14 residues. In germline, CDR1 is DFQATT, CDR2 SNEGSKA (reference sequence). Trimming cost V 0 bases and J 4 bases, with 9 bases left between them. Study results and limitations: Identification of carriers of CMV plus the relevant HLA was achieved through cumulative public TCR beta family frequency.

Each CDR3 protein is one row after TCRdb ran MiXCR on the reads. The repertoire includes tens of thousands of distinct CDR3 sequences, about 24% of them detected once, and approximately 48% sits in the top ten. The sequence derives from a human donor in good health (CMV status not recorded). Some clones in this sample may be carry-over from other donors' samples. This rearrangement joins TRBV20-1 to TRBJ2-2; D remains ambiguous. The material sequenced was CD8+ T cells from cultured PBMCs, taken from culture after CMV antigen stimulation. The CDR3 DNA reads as TGCAGTGCTAGAGACCCGGGCCTCACCGGGGAGCTGTTTTTT. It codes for CSARDPGLTGELFF.